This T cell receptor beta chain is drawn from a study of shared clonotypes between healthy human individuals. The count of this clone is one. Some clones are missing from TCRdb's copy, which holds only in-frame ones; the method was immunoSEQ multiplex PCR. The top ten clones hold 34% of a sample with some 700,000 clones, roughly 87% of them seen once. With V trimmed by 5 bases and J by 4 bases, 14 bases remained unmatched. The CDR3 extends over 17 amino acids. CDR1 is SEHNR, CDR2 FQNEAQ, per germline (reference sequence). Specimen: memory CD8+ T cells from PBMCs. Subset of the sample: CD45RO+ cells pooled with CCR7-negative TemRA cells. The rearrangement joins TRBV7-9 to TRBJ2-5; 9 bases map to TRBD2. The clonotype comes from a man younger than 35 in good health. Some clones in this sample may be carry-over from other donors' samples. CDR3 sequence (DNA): TGTGCCAGCAGCCCGAAATGGTTGGCGGGAGGGCGAGAGACCCAGTACTTC. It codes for CASSPKWLAGGRETQYF.